A selection of T cell receptor beta chains follows, all from one sample in a study of blood T cells in healthy people across ages. TCRdb re-called the 5' RACE reads through MiXCR, storing one row per CDR3 protein. The table has roughly 1.7 million distinct CDR3 sequences, roughly 32% seen once. The specimen sequenced was blood. These receptors were obtained from a woman in her 30s in good health. Each CDR3 is given with its conserved first and last residue. The D gene is left open where the match is weak. Some rows mark clone size as missing; the rest say once, few, many or name a class of expanded clone.

d_gene,abundance,j_gene,v_gene,CDR3nt,CDR3aa
TRBD1,NA,TRBJ1-5,TRBV29-1,TGCAGCGTTCAGGGGGATGGCAATCAGCCCCAGCATTTT,CSVQGDGNQPQHF
NA,NA,TRBJ1-1,TRBV20-1,TGCAGTGCTTATCCCGGGACACCAGACACTGAAGCTTTCTTT,CSAYPGTPDTEAFF
TRBD2,few,TRBJ2-7,TRBV5-1,TGCGCCAGCAGCTTCGGACTAGCGGGGGGTCCCTACGAGCAGTACTTC,CASSFGLAGGPYEQYF
TRBD2,few,TRBJ2-5,TRBV7-6,TGTGCCAGCAGCCCTAGCGGGCAAAGTAGAGAGACCCAGTACTTC,CASSPSGQSRETQYF
NA,NA,TRBJ1-5,TRBV21-1,TGTGCCAGCGGCCTACAGGGAGGCAATCAGCCCCAGCATTTT,CASGLQGGNQPQHF
NA,NA,TRBJ2-3,TRBV6-5,TGTGCCAGCAGTCCCCCCGAGGAGGGCACAGATACGCAGTATTTT,CASSPPEEGTDTQYF
NA,NA,TRBJ2-5,TRBV6-5,TGTGCCAGCAGTTACGCGAGTCCGGTAGGGGAGACCCAGTACTTC,CASSYASPVGETQYF
NA,few,TRBJ2-7,TRBV4-1,TGCGCCAGCAGCCAACTATTGTGGGGGGATGGGTACGAGCAGTACTTC,CASSQLLWGDGYEQYF
TRBD2,NA,TRBJ2-5,TRBV5-1,TGCGCCAGCAGCAGGGGACTACTCCAAGAGACCCAGTACTTC,CASSRGLLQETQYF
NA,NA,TRBJ2-2,TRBV4-1,TGCGCCAGCAGCCCTCGGGACCAGCGTAATACGGAGCTGTTTTTT,CASSPRDQRNTELFF
TRBD1,once,TRBJ2-5,TRBV10-3,TGTGCCATCGGCTCGGGACAGGTTCAAGAGACCCAGTACTTC,CAIGSGQVQETQYF
NA,few,TRBJ1-2,TRBV30,TGTGCCTGGAGTGTAACTATACAGACCTATGGCTACACCTTC,CAWSVTIQTYGYTF
NA,few,TRBJ1-1,TRBV20-1,TGCAGTGCTAGACAGGGTAGGGCTTTCTTT,CSARQGRAFF
NA,few,TRBJ1-4,TRBV3-1,TGTGCCAGCAGCCAGGACCCCGACAGGATTAATGAAAAACTGTTTTTT,CASSQDPDRINEKLFF
NA,NA,TRBJ2-1,TRBV20-1,TGCAGTGCTACTAGAACACCGGCCCATGAGCAGTTCTTC,CSATRTPAHEQFF
NA,NA,TRBJ2-5,TRBV25-1,TGTGCCAGCAGTTCGACAGAGCCAAGGGAGACCCAGTACTTC,CASSSTEPRETQYF
NA,NA,TRBJ2-3,TRBV29-1,TGCAGCGTTTCCATATGGGGGGCAACAGATACGCAGTATTTT,CSVSIWGATDTQYF